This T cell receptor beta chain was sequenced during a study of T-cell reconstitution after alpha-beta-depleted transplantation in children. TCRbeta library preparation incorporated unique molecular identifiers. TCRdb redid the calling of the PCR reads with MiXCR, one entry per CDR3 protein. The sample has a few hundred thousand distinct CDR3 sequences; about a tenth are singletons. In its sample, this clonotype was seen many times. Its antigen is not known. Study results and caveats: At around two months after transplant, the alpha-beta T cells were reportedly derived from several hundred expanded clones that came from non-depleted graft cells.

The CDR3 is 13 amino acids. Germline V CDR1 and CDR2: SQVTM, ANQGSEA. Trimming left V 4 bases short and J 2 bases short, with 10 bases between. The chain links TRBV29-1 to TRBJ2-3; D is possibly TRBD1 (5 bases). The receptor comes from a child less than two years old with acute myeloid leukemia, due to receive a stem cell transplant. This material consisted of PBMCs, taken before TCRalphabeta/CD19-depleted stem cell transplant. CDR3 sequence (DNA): TGCAGCGTTGGCCGACAGCTCACAGATACGCAGTATTTT. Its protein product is CSVGRQLTDTQYF.